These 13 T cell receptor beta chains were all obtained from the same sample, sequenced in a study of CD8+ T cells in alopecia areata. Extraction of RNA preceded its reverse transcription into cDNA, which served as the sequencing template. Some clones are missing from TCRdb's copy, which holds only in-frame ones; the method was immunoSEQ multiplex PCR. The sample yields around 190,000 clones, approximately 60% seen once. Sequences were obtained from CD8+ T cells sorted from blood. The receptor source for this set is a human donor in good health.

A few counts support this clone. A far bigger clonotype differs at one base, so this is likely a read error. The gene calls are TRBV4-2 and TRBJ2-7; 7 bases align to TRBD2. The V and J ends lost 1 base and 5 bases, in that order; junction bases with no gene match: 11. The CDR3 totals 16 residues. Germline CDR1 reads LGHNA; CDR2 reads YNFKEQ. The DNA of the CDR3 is TGTGCCAGCAGCCAAGTTGCGGGGACTACTGTCCACGAGCAGTACTTC. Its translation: CASSQVAGTTVHEQYF.

The CDR3 DNA reads TGTGCCAGCAGTTCCACAAGCGAAGCTTTCTTT. Protein: CASSSTSEAFF. The gene calls are TRBV7-9 and TRBJ1-1; no definite D call. Trimming removed 6 bases at V and 8 bases at J, with 10 bases between. The CDR3 sequence is 11 residues long. Germline CDR1 reads SEHNR; CDR2 reads FQNEAQ (reference sequence).

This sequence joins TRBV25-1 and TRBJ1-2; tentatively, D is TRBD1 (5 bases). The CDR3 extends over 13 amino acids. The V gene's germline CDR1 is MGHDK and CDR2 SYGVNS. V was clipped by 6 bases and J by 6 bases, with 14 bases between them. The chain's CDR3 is CASSSQGIDGYTF. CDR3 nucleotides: TGTGCCAGCAGCTCCCAGGGAATAGATGGCTACACCTTC.

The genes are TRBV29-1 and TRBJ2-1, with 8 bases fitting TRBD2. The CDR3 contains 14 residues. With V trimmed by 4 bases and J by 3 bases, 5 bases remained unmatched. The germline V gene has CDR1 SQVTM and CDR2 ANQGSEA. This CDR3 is CSVAGGGFYNEQFF. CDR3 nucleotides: TGCAGCGTTGCCGGCGGGGGGTTCTACAATGAGCAGTTCTTC.

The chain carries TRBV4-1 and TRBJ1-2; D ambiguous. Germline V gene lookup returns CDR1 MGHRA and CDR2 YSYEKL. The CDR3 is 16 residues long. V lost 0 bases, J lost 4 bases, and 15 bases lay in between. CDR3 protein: CASSQDLERGFYGYTF. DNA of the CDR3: TGCGCCAGCAGCCAAGATTTAGAGCGGGGATTCTATGGCTACACCTTC.

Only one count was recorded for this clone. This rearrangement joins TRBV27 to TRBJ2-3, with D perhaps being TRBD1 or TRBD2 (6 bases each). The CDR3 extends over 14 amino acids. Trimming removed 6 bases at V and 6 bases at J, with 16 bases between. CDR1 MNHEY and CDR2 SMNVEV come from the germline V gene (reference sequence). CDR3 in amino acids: CASSERGARDTQYF. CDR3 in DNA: TGTGCCAGCAGCGAAAGGGGGGCCAGGGATACGCAGTATTTT.

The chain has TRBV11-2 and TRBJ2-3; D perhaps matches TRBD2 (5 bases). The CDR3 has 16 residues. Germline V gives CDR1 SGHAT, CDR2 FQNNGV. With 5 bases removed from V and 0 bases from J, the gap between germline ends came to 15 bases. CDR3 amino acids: CASSHQSGSSTDTQYF. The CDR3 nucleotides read TGTGCCAGCAGCCACCAAAGCGGTTCTAGCACAGATACGCAGTATTTT.

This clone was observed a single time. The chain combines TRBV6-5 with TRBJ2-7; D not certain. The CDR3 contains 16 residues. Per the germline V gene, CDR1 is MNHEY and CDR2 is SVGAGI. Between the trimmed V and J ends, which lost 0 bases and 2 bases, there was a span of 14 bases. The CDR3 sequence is CASSYSKKAATYEQYF. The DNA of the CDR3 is TGTGCCAGCAGTTACTCGAAAAAGGCAGCTACCTACGAGCAGTACTTC.

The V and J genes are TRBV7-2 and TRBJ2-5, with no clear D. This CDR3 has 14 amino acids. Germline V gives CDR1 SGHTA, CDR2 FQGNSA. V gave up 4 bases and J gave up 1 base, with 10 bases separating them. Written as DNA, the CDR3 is TGTGCCAGCAGCTATGGCTATACCCAAGAGACCCAGTACTTC. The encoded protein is CASSYGYTQETQYF.

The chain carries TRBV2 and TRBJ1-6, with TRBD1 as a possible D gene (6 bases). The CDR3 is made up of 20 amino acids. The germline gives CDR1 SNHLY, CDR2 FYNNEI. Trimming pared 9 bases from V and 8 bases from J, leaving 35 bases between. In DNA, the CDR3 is TGTGCCAGTTCTTTCAAGGGGGGGGCAGACCTAAACAGTCTACATTCACCCCTCCACTTT. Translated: CASSFKGGADLNSLHSPLHF.

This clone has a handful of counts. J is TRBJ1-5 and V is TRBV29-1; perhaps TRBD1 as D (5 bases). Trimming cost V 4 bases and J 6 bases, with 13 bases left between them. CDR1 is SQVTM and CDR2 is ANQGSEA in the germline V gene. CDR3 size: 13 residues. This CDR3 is CSVGAGLGQPQHF. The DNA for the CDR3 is TGCAGCGTTGGTGCAGGGTTGGGTCAGCCCCAGCATTTT.

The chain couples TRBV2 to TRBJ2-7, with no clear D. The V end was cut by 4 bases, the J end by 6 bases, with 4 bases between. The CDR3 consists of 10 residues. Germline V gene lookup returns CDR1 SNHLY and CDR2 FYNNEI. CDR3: CASSVTEQYF. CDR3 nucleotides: TGTGCCAGCAGTGTGACCGAGCAGTACTTC. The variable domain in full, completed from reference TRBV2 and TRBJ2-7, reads EPEVTQTPSHQVTQMGQEVILRCVPISNHLYFYWYRQILGQKVEFLVSFYNNEISEKSEIFDDQFSVERPDGSNFTLKIRSTKLEDSAMYFCASSVTEQYFGPGTRLTVT.

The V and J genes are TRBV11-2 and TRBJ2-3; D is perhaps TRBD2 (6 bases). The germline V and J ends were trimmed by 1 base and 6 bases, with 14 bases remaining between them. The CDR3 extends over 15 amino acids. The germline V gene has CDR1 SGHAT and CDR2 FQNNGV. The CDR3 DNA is TGTGCCAGCAGCTTAGTCCCTAGCGAGGCGGATACGCAGTATTTT. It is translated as CASSLVPSEADTQYF.